What follows are 31 T cell receptor beta chains derived from one specimen sequenced in a study of T-cell reconstitution after alpha-beta-depleted transplantation in children. Preparation of the TCRbeta library was carried out with unique molecular identifiers. TCRdb processed the PCR reads anew with MiXCR; each CDR3 protein has one entry. Here the sample spans roughly 280,000 distinct CDR3 sequences, under 14% being singletons. Sample: peripheral blood, taken 180 days after TCRalphabeta/CD19-depleted stem cell transplant. These receptors all stem from a male patient between 2 and 15 years old who had a stem cell transplant for chronic granulomatous disease, so the T cells may come from the graft donor.

This clonotype was recorded a few times. The genes are TRBV11-2 and TRBJ2-4, with D hard to call. Germline lookup yields CDR1 SGHAT and CDR2 FQNNGV. The length of the CDR3 is 15 residues. V was clipped by 3 bases and J by 0 bases, with 9 bases between them. The CDR3, as DNA: TGTGCCAGCAGCTTGGGCCTACTAGCCAAAAACATTCAGTACTTC. The encoded protein is CASSLGLLAKNIQYF.

The table lists this clonotype with many counts. The rearrangement uses TRBV20-1 and TRBJ2-3; TRBD2 aligns across 10 bases. V lost 2 bases and J lost 3; bases outside the gene matches: 5. In germline, CDR1 is DFQATT, CDR2 SNEGSKA (reference sequence). This CDR3 has 15 amino acids. The CDR3 region is CSARRLAGMTDTQYF. The DNA of the CDR3 is TGCAGTGCTAGAAGACTAGCGGGTATGACAGATACGCAGTATTTT.

The sample holds many counts of this clonotype. This chain joins TRBV7-9 and TRBJ1-4; possibly TRBD1 for D (6 bases). The CDR3 is 14 residues long. Germline V lookup: CDR1 SEHNR, CDR2 FQNEAQ (reference sequence). The V end lost 5 bases, the J end lost 8 bases, and 15 bases lay between the germline ends. CDR3 region: CASSRTDPPEKLFF. Here the CDR3 DNA reads TGTGCCAGCAGCCGGACAGACCCTCCGGAAAAACTGTTTTTT.

This clonotype was recorded at least ten times. This rearrangement joins TRBV29-1 to TRBJ1-2, with unresolved D. Germline V CDR1 and CDR2: SQVTM, ANQGSEA. V was clipped by 6 bases and J by 4 bases, with 12 bases between them. The CDR3 contains 12 residues. The CDR3 here is CSVASSSYGYTF. The CDR3 region has the DNA TGCAGCGTGGCCTCGTCGAGCTATGGCTACACCTTC.

This clonotype was found a few times. The rearrangement links TRBV3-1 to TRBJ2-1, with D perhaps matching TRBD2 (5 bases). V lost 2 bases and J 4 bases, leaving 12 bases between the germline ends. The CDR3 is 15 amino acids. Germline assignment: CDR1 LGHDT and CDR2 YNNKEL (reference sequence). CDR3: CASSQSLPGYNEQFF. In nucleotides, the CDR3 is TGTGCCAGCAGCCAAAGCTTACCGGGATACAATGAGCAGTTCTTC.

This clonotype was counted at least ten times. V gene TRBV20-1 combines with J gene TRBJ2-1; 13 nucleotides match TRBD2. CDR3 size: 14 residues. V was pared by 6 bases and J by 4 bases, with 3 bases of the junction left unmatched. From germline, CDR1 is DFQATT and CDR2 SNEGSKA (reference sequence). CDR3 residues: CSAGLAGPYNEQFF. For the CDR3, the DNA is TGCAGTGCGGGACTAGCGGGACCTTACAATGAGCAGTTCTTC.

At least ten counts were recorded for this clonotype. The rearrangement uses TRBV7-3 and TRBJ2-5; D is uncertain. The germline V gene encodes CDR1 SGHTA and CDR2 FQGTGA. Between the trimmed V and J ends, which lost 2 bases and 7 bases, there was a span of 14 bases. This CDR3 has 14 amino acids. The CDR3, as DNA: TGTGCCAGCAGCTTAGTTACAGACCGATTGACCCAGTACTTC. Amino acids: CASSLVTDRLTQYF.

In this sample, this clonotype turned up many times. The genes are TRBV5-1 and TRBJ2-1; D is unresolved. There are 13 residues in the CDR3. Trimming pared 0 bases from V and 9 bases from J, leaving 10 bases between. Germline V gene data show CDR1 as SGHRS and CDR2 as YFSETQ. The CDR3 nucleotides are TGCGCCAGCAGCTTGGGAGTAGGAACTGAGCAGTTCTTC. Its translation: CASSLGVGTEQFF.

This clonotype showed up many times. The V and J genes are TRBV12-3 or TRBV12-4 and TRBJ2-5; 8 bases align to TRBD2. The CDR3 sequence is 14 residues long. V shed 5 bases and J 7 bases; nucleotides not matched to a gene: 9. The CDR3 here is CASSPGGRGGTQYF. The CDR3 DNA is TGTGCCAGCAGTCCCGGAGGTCGGGGGGGGACCCAGTACTTC.

The table lists this clonotype with many counts. This rearrangement joins TRBV12-3 or TRBV12-4 to TRBJ1-2; D not resolved. V was cut by 6 bases and J by 0 bases, with 8 bases left in between. The CDR3 consists of 13 residues. The CDR3 here is CASRDGPNYGYTF. The CDR3 region has the DNA TGTGCCAGCAGAGACGGCCCTAACTATGGCTACACCTTC.

This clonotype was seen repeatedly, ten times or more. The V and J genes are TRBV6-2 or TRBV6-3 and TRBJ2-6; 8 bases agree with TRBD1. The CDR3 has 20 residues. In germline, CDR1 is MNHEY, CDR2 SVGEGT. V gave up 4 bases and J gave up 0 bases; unmatched junction bases: 14. The CDR3 nucleotides read TGTGCCAGCAGTTCGGACAGGGTGTCCCTCTCTCTCTCTGGGGCCAACGTCCTGACTTTC. It is translated as CASSSDRVSLSLSGANVLTF.

The rearrangement uses TRBV12-3 or TRBV12-4 and TRBJ2-3, with 7 bases aligning to TRBD2. V dropped 8 bases and J dropped 6; count of bases not matched to a gene: 11. The CDR3 has 14 amino acids. CDR3 loop: CASGPRGGADTQYF. CDR3 DNA sequence: TGTGCCAGCGGCCCCCGGGGAGGGGCCGATACGCAGTATTTT.

This clonotype was seen at least ten times. This chain joins TRBV11-2 and TRBJ2-3; 8 bases agree with TRBD2. V lost 1 base, J lost 1 base, and 4 bases stayed unmatched. Germline V gene sequence: CDR1 SGHAT, CDR2 FQNNGV. This CDR3 spans 16 amino acids. The CDR3 DNA is TGTGCCAGCAGCTTAGCAGCGGGAGTGGGCACAGATACGCAGTATTTT. It encodes CASSLAAGVGTDTQYF.

This clonotype was seen ten or more times. This chain uses TRBV5-1 with TRBJ2-7, with D maybe TRBD1 (6 bases). The length of the CDR3 is 16 residues. V was cut by 0 bases and J by 0 bases, with 13 bases left in between. Germline CDR1 SGHRS, CDR2 YFSETQ. The CDR3: CASSLAGQFGSYEQYF. The CDR3 nucleotides read TGCGCCAGCAGCTTGGCCGGACAGTTCGGCTCCTACGAGCAGTACTTC.

In the case of this clonotype: This may arise from a read error, as a much more abundant clone is one base away. The chain couples TRBV27 to TRBJ2-1; D perhaps matches TRBD2 (5 bases). CDR1 is MNHEY, CDR2 SMNVEV, per germline (reference sequence). The CDR3 spans 15 residues. CDR3 amino acids: CASSLGSLLSNEQSF. CDR3 bases: TGTGCCAGCAGTTTAGGGAGCCTCCTATCAAATGAGCAGTCCTTC.

This clonotype was picked up many times. The chain couples TRBV18 to TRBJ2-1; 9 nucleotides line up with TRBD2. The CDR3 runs 15 residues. The ends lost 0 bases at V and 7 bases at J; junction bases unmatched: 4. The germline CDR1 and CDR2 sequences are KGHSH and LQKENI. Here the CDR3 reads CASSPPSGRKNEQFF. The CDR3 region has the DNA TGTGCCAGCTCACCACCAAGCGGGAGGAAGAATGAGCAGTTCTTC. The whole variable domain, filled in from reference TRBV18 and TRBJ2-1, reads NAGVMQNPRHLVRRRGQEARLRCSPMKGHSHVYWYRQLPEEGLKFMVYLQKENIIDESGMPKERFSAEFPKEGPSILRIQQVVRGDSAAYFCASSPPSGRKNEQFFGPGTRLTVL.

This clonotype has a count of ten or more. This sequence joins TRBV12-3 or TRBV12-4 and TRBJ1-4; D might be TRBD1 (5 bases). This CDR3 comprises 13 residues. Trimming removed 8 bases at V and 2 bases at J, with 9 bases between. The CDR3 here is CASRRETNEKLFF. CDR3 in DNA: TGTGCCAGCCGCAGGGAGACTAATGAAAAACTGTTTTTT.

There are a few counts of this clonotype. The gene calls are TRBV12-3 or TRBV12-4 and TRBJ2-3; D may be TRBD1 (6 bases). Trimming took off 5 bases at V and 1 base at J, with 16 bases between the two ends. CDR3 length: 16 residues. CDR3 protein: CASSPTSRQGTDTQYF. CDR3 sequence (DNA): TGTGCCAGCAGTCCAACTAGTCGACAGGGCACAGATACGCAGTATTTT.

In this sample, this clonotype turned up many times. The CDR3 is CASSQDAIGQGLFRAGELFF. For the CDR3, the DNA is TGTGCCAGCAGCCAAGATGCGATTGGACAGGGTCTATTTCGGGCCGGGGAGCTGTTTTTT. This chain connects TRBV4-2 to TRBJ2-2, with TRBD1 identical over 8 bases. The V and J ends lost 0 bases and 6 bases, in that order; junction bases with no gene match: 18. The CDR3 contains 20 residues. The germline V gene has CDR1 LGHNA and CDR2 YNFKEQ.

In its sample, this clonotype was seen many times. J is TRBJ2-7 and V is TRBV12-3 or TRBV12-4, with 8 positions matching TRBD1. The CDR3 contains 15 residues. J gave up 5 bases and V 3 bases, and 9 bases lay outside the gene matches. The DNA for the CDR3 is TGTGCCAGCAGTTTGAAGAGACAGGGGATCCACGAGCAGTACTTC. Protein sequence: CASSLKRQGIHEQYF.

This clonotype occurred many times. The chain uses TRBV29-1 and TRBJ1-1; D is uncertain. V was trimmed by 7 bases and J by 0 bases, leaving 6 bases between them. Germline CDR1 reads SQVTM; CDR2 reads ANQGSEA. The CDR3 sequence is 11 residues long. The CDR3 DNA is TGCAGCGGCGCCCTGAACACTGAAGCTTTCTTT. Its translation: CSGALNTEAFF. Full variable domain (rest looked up from reference TRBV29-1 and TRBJ1-1): SAVISQKPSRDICQRGTSLTIQCQVDSQVTMMFWYRQQPGQSLTLIATANQGSEATYESGFVIDKFPISRPNLTFSTLTVSNMSPEDSSIYLCSGALNTEAFFGQGTRLTVV.

This clonotype has a count of ten or more. The V gene is TRBV12-3 or TRBV12-4, the J gene TRBJ1-2; D perhaps matches TRBD1 (5 bases). V lost 8 bases, J lost 12 bases, and 16 bases lay in between. The CDR3 consists of 11 residues. The CDR3 reads CASGVGRANTF. CDR3 bases: TGTGCCAGCGGAGTAGGCAGGGCCAACACCTTC.

V and J are TRBV19 and TRBJ2-2; D uncertain. Looked up from germline, CDR1 is LNHDA and CDR2 is SQIVND (reference sequence). Trimming shortened V by 3 bases and J by 5 bases, and 7 bases separated the two germline ends. The CDR3 is 13 residues long. The CDR3 reads CASSIWVTGELFF. Here the CDR3 DNA reads TGTGCCAGTAGTATTTGGGTTACCGGGGAGCTGTTTTTT.

This clonotype was observed many times. The V and J genes are TRBV7-2 and TRBJ1-2; no definite D call. Germline V gene lookup returns CDR1 SGHTA and CDR2 FQGNSA. The V end lost 5 bases, the J end lost 8 bases, and 21 bases lay between the germline ends. CDR3 length: 15 amino acids. CDR3 amino acids: CASSPGFASLEGYTF. CDR3 nucleotides: TGTGCCAGCAGCCCAGGTTTTGCTAGTCTCGAGGGCTACACCTTC.

Notes on this clonotype: A junction boundary mismatches the germline segment, possibly from a read error. V is TRBV12-3 or TRBV12-4 and J is TRBJ1-1; tentatively, D is TRBD1 (5 bases). CDR3 length: 13 amino acids. The CDR3 bases are TGTGCCAGCAGTTTTGGGGGGAACCCTGAAGCTTTCTTT. It is translated as CASSFGGNPEAFF.

This clonotype was recorded many times. The rearrangement joins TRBV29-1 to TRBJ2-5; D gene ambiguous. Germline CDR1 and CDR2: SQVTM and ANQGSEA. The CDR3 totals 10 residues. V was cut by 4 bases and J by 7 bases, with 7 bases left in between. The CDR3 is CSVAKRTQYF. The CDR3 DNA follows: TGCAGCGTTGCGAAAAGGACCCAGTACTTC.

This clonotype has a count of ten or more. V is TRBV5-1 and J is TRBJ2-6, with no clear D. Germline values: CDR1 SGHRS, CDR2 YFSETQ. The CDR3 is made up of 14 amino acids. The V and J ends lost 4 bases and 2 bases respectively, with 7 bases between them. CDR3 nucleotides: TGCGCCAGCAGCCCCGTAGCTGGGGCCAACGTCCTGACTTTC. This gives the protein CASSPVAGANVLTF.

This clonotype came up many times. Here the CDR3 reads CASSLGRRLGTGELFF. Written as DNA, the CDR3 is TGTGCCAGCAGCTTAGGGCGCCGCCTGGGCACCGGGGAGCTGTTTTTT. The chain is built from TRBV7-6 and TRBJ2-2; D gene unclear. Trimming removed 1 base at V and 4 bases at J, with 13 bases between. Germline V CDR1 and CDR2: SGHVS, FNYEAQ. The CDR3 sequence is 16 residues long. The whole variable domain, filled in from reference TRBV7-6 and TRBJ2-2, reads GAGVSQSPRYKVTKRGQDVALRCDPISGHVSLYWYRQALGQGPEFLTYFNYEAQQDKSGLPNDRFSAERPEGSISTLTIQRTEQRDSAMYRCASSLGRRLGTGELFFGEGSRLTVL.

This clonotype was found many times. The chain combines TRBV18 with TRBJ1-2; 7 nucleotides match TRBD1. This CDR3 has 14 amino acids. The V segment lost 3 bases and the J segment 8 bases; nucleotides outside the gene matches: 9. Germline CDR1 reads KGHSH; CDR2 reads LQKENI. The CDR3 region has the DNA TGTGCCAGCTCACCGAACAGACAGGGTCGCGGCTACACCTTC. It is translated as CASSPNRQGRGYTF.

To note about this clonotype: With a much larger clone just one base away, this may be a read error. This chain joins TRBV29-1 and TRBJ2-7; perhaps TRBD2 as D (5 bases). Looked up from germline, CDR1 is SQVTM and CDR2 is ANQGSEA. The CDR3 is made up of 14 amino acids. This CDR3 reads CIVEGREQPYEQYF. For the CDR3, the DNA is TGCATCGTTGAAGGTCGGGAACAACCCTACGAGCAGTACTTC.

This clonotype has a count of ten or more. The rearrangement uses TRBV6-5 and TRBJ2-1; 7 bases are shared with TRBD1. CDR3 length: 11 residues. The V gene's germline CDR1 is MNHEY and CDR2 SVGAGI. V shed 5 bases and J 13 bases; nucleotides not matched to a gene: 5. In nucleotides, the CDR3 is TGTGCCAGCAGTACAGGGGTCGGACAGTTCTTC. This encodes CASSTGVGQFF.